The TCR beta chain under discussion was sequenced for a study of T cell changes during pregnancy in multiple sclerosis. Produced via immunoSEQ multiplex PCR; TCRdb's table is partial and in-frame only. Here the sample spans tens of thousands of clones, over 80% being singletons. With 6 bases removed from V and 4 bases from J, the gap between germline ends came to 18 bases. Germline V CDR1 and CDR2: MDHEN, SYDVKM. The CDR3 loop spans 15 amino acids. The source is a female donor with multiple sclerosis, enrolled in a pregnancy study. The material sequenced was CD8+ T cells from peripheral blood mononuclear cells, taken in the third trimester of pregnancy. The chain carries TRBV28 and TRBJ1-2; D not resolved. This CDR3 reads CASSLLADKFYGYTF. The CDR3 nucleotides read TGTGCCAGCAGCCTTCTGGCAGACAAGTTCTATGGCTACACCTTC.